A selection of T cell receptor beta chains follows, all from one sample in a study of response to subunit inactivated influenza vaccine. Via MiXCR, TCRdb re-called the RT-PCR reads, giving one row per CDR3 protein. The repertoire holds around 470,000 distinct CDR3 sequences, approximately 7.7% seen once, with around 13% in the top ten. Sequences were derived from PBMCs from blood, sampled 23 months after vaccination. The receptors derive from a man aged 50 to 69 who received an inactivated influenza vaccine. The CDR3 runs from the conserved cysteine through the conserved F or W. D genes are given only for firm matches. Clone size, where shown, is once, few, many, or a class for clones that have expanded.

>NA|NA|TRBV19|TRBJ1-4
TGTGCCAGTAGTATGCCACTTGGGACTTCTAATGAAAAACTGTTTTTT
CASSMPLGTSNEKLFF
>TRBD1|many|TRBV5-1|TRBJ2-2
TGCGCCAGCAGCTCCCGGGACAGGGAGGCCGGGGAGCTGTTTTTT
CASSSRDREAGELFF
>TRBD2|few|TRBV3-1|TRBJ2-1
TGTGCCAGCGGGGGAGGCGGGGGGCCTGATTTTTCCTCCTACAATGAGCAGTTCTTC
CASGGGGGPDFSSYNEQFF
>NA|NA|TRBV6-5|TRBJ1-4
TGTGCCAGCAGTTATACGGGACTGTCTAATGAAAAACTGTTTTTT
CASSYTGLSNEKLFF
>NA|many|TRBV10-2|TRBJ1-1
TGCGCCAGCAGTGACACAGGGAGGTACACTGAAGCTTTCTTT
CASSDTGRYTEAFF
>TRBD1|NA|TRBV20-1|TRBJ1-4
TGCAGTGCTAGAGGTTGGGACAGGGTAAATGAAAAACTGTTTTTT
CSARGWDRVNEKLFF
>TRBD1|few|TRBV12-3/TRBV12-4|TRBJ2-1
TGTGCCAGCAGCCGGGGGACAGGTAGGGGTGGCAATGAGCAGTTCTTC
CASSRGTGRGGNEQFF
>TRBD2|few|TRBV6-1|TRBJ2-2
TGTGCCAGCAGCACCACTAGCGGGAGTATCACCGGGGAGCTGTTTTTT
CASSTTSGSITGELFF
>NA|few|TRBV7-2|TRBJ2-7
TGTGCCAGCAGCTCGTCGGCAATTAAAAACTACGAGCAGTACTTC
CASSSSAIKNYEQYF
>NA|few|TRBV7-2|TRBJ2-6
TGTGCCAGCAGCTTTCGAGGTTACTACTCTGGGGCCAACGTCCTGACTTTC
CASSFRGYYSGANVLTF
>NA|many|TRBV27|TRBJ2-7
TGTGCCAAGTTTAGTGGGTATGACGAGCAGTACTTC
CAKFSGYDEQYF
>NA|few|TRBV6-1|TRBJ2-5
TGTGCCAGCAGGGAGGCGGGGGCAGGTAGTGAGACCCAGTACTTC
CASREAGAGSETQYF
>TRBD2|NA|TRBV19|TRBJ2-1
TGTGCCAGTAGTCCCTATGGCGGGAGGCATAATGAGCAGTTCTTC
CASSPYGGRHNEQFF
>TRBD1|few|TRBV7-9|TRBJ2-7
TGTGCCAGCGGGGCAGGGGGCTACGAGCAGTACTTC
CASGAGGYEQYF
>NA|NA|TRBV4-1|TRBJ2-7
TGCGCCAGCAGCCAGCCATCCTACGAGCAGTACTTC
CASSQPSYEQYF
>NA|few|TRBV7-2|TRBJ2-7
TGTGCCAGCAGCCCGCTCCTTGGGGGCGAGGGCGAGCAGTACTTC
CASSPLLGGEGEQYF
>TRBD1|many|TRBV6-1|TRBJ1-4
TGTGCCAGCAGGAACAGGGGGGGATATGAAAAACTGTTTTTT
CASRNRGGYEKLFF
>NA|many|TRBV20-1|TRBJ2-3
TGCAGTGCTTCGGGTCAAGGGGATACGCAGTATTTT
CSASGQGDTQYF
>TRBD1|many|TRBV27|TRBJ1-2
TGTGCCAGCAGCCTAACAGGGACAGGGGGCTTTTATGGCTACACCTTC
CASSLTGTGGFYGYTF
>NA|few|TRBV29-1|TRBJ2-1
TGCAGCGTAACCCCGCCGGGACTGTACAATGAGCAGTTCTTC
CSVTPPGLYNEQFF
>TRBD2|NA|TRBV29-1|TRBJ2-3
TGCAGCGTGATCGGACTAGCGGGGGGCCCGAAGTATTTT
CSVIGLAGGPKYF
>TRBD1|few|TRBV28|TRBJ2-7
TGTGCCAGCAGCGAACAGGGGATCGAGCAGTACTTC
CASSEQGIEQYF
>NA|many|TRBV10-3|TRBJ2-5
TGTGCCATCAGCCCGACCGAGTACCAAGAGACCCAGTACTTC
CAISPTEYQETQYF
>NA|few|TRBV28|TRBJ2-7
TGTGCCAGCAGTTTCGTTGGAGAGCAGTACTTC
CASSFVGEQYF
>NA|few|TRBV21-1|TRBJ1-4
TGTGCCAGCCCACAGATTGCAACTAATGAAAAACTGTTTTTT
CASPQIATNEKLFF
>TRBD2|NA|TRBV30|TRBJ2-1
TGTGCCTGGAGTGTACTGGGTAGCGGGGGTCGGAATGAGCAGTTCTTC
CAWSVLGSGGRNEQFF
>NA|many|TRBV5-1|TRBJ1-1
TGCGCCAGCAGCTTGCTACAGAACACTGAAGCTTTCTTT
CASSLLQNTEAFF
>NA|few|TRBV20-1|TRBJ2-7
TGCAGTGCTAGAGATCTCACACACGAGCAGTACTTC
CSARDLTHEQYF
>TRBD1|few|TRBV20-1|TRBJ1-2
TGCAGTGCTAGAGCAACCGGGACAGGGGGGGGCTACACCTTC
CSARATGTGGGYTF
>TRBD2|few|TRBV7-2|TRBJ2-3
TGTGCCAGCAGCTTACGACTAGCGTCTAGCACAGATACGCAGTATTTT
CASSLRLASSTDTQYF
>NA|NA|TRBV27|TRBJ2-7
TGTGCCAGCAGACCCAAGGACGGACCCGGCTACGAGCAGTACTTC
CASRPKDGPGYEQYF